This T cell receptor (beta chain) was found in a study of blood T cells in healthy people across ages. About the research overall: There was about one barcoded beta molecule captured by template switching per two T cells.

The use of a sample-barcoded 5' primer and a J-beta primer mix characterized a second PCR of about 6 to 11 cycles. In TCRdb, the 5' RACE reads were re-called with MiXCR into one record per CDR3 protein. The sample includes 1 million or so distinct CDR3 sequences, 20% to 25% of them seen just once. The CDR3 extends over 16 amino acids. J lost 0 bases, V lost 5 bases, and 5 bases had no gene match. This clonotype was recorded once. This sample also belongs to another study, concerning T cells of mothers and their children. That paper notes: Donation came from a few healthy Caucasian mothers together with their six children. According to the study, all extracted RNA entered cDNA synthesis at about 1.4 ug per 15 ul.

The chain carries TRBV12-3 or TRBV12-4 and TRBJ2-2, with TRBD2 matching 8 bases. This sequence originates from a girl aged 2-10 years in good health. Sequences were obtained from blood. CDR3 nucleotide sequence: TGTGCCAGCAGTCCTGGGACTAGGGCGAACACCGGGGAGCTGTTTTTT. It codes for CASSPGTRANTGELFF.